These T cell receptor beta chains were read from a single sample in a study of cytomegalovirus exposure and HLA in healthy donors. The protocol was immunoSEQ multiplex PCR, while the TCRdb copy is restricted to in-frame clones and leaves out a portion. The profile covers some 120,000 clones, with around 79% appearing a single time and around 1.4% taken by the ten largest. Sequencing was performed on PBMCs. These receptors all come from a woman between 18 and 29 years old in good health and CMV-seronegative. Each CDR3 is given with its conserved first and last residue. The order of the fields is V gene, D gene, J gene, clone size, CDR3 protein, CDR3 DNA. The D gene is left open where the match is weak. The listing skips clone size in some rows; elsewhere it reads once, few, many or a size class.

TRBV4-2	TRBD1	TRBJ2-2	NA	CASSHGQGFSGELFF	TGTGCCAGCAGCCATGGACAGGGATTTTCCGGGGAGCTGTTTTTT
TRBV27	NA	TRBJ1-5	few	CASSPGHRNQPQHF	TGTGCCAGCAGCCCCGGACACCGTAATCAGCCCCAGCATTTT
TRBV5-6	NA	TRBJ1-2	NA	CASSLGGGNYGYTF	TGTGCCAGCAGCTTGGGCGGGGGGAACTATGGCTACACCTTC
TRBV7-9	TRBD1	TRBJ1-2	NA	CASSLPTGVMGGYTF	TGTGCCAGCAGCTTACCTACAGGGGTCATGGGTGGCTACACCTTC
TRBV29-1	NA	TRBJ1-2	NA	CSVAAGDYGYTF	TGCAGCGTGGCGGCCGGGGACTATGGCTACACCTTC
TRBV6-1	TRBD1	TRBJ2-1	NA	CASSGTGTGGENEQFF	TGTGCCAGCAGTGGAACCGGGACAGGGGGCGAAAATGAGCAGTTCTTC
TRBV9	NA	TRBJ2-7	NA	CASSVNPSSYEQYF	TGTGCCAGCAGCGTGAATCCCAGCTCCTACGAGCAGTACTTC
TRBV19	TRBD2	TRBJ2-3	NA	CASSFLSSGPDTQYF	TGTGCCAGTAGTTTTCTCTCTAGCGGCCCAGATACGCAGTATTTT
TRBV7-9	TRBD1	TRBJ1-2	NA	CASSLGNRDRGGYTF	TGTGCCAGCAGCTTGGGGAACCGGGACAGGGGTGGCTACACCTTC
TRBV5-1	NA	TRBJ2-5	NA	CASSLETILYF	TGCGCCAGCAGCTTGGAGACTATCTTATACTTC
TRBV11-2	TRBD1	TRBJ2-1	NA	CASSTRGGRPGAQFF	TGTGCCAGCAGCACTCGAGGGGGCAGGCCCGGAGCACAGTTCTTC
TRBV19	TRBD1	TRBJ1-5	NA	CASSIGDRGSNQPQHF	TGTGCCAGTAGTATAGGAGACAGGGGGAGCAATCAGCCCCAGCATTTT
TRBV5-1	TRBD1	TRBJ1-1	NA	CASSLGQGYTEAFF	TGCGCCAGCAGCTTGGGACAGGGGTACACTGAAGCTTTCTTT
TRBV15	TRBD2	TRBJ2-5	NA	CATSRETSGRALRNQETQYF	TGTGCCACCAGCAGAGAAACTAGCGGGAGGGCCCTCCGAAACCAAGAGACCCAGTACTTC
TRBV10-2	TRBD1	TRBJ1-2	NA	CASSVRTGWPGYTF	TGCGCCAGCAGTGTCCGGACAGGGTGGCCTGGCTACACCTTC
TRBV5-1	TRBD2	TRBJ2-1	NA	CASSLISGGEQFF	TGCGCCAGCAGCTTGATTTCGGGAGGCGAGCAGTTCTTC
TRBV10-3	TRBD1	TRBJ1-2	NA	CAISDPGQGSGYTF	TGTGCCATCAGTGACCCCGGACAGGGTAGTGGCTACACCTTC
TRBV6-1	NA	TRBJ2-7	NA	CASQEGQPYEQYF	TGTGCCAGCCAGGAGGGGCAACCCTACGAGCAGTACTTC
TRBV7-2	NA	TRBJ2-5	NA	CASAGSTFQETQYF	TGTGCCAGCGCGGGCAGTACATTCCAAGAGACCCAGTACTTC
TRBV6-4	TRBD2	TRBJ2-2	NA	CASSDSTSGRHTGELFF	TGTGCCAGCAGTGACTCGACTAGCGGGAGGCACACCGGGGAGCTGTTTTTT
TRBV5-1	NA	TRBJ2-5	NA	CASSEDRSQETQYF	TGCGCCAGCAGCGAAGACAGGTCTCAAGAGACCCAGTACTTC
TRBV7-2	NA	TRBJ1-1	NA	CASSLGPTAEAFF	TGTGCCAGCAGCTTAGGACCGACAGCTGAAGCTTTCTTT
TRBV30	NA	TRBJ1-6	NA	CAWSRQGSSPLHF	TGTGCCTGGAGTCGGCAGGGAAGTTCACCCCTCCACTTT